The 23 T cell receptor beta chains presented below share a single source sample, sequenced in a study of blood T cell repertoires in COVID-19. Assay used: immunoSEQ multiplex PCR; TCRdb lists only in-frame clones, some missing. The sample lists about 180,000 clones; 75% to 85% were seen once. Sequencing used peripheral blood. The receptors here all came from a human donor in a cohort sampled during active COVID-19.

The chain recombines TRBV7-5 with TRBJ2-1; the table's D call of TRBD1 was not tested on the DNA. TRBV7-5 is labeled a pseudogene. This CDR3 is built from 16 residues. The CDR3 DNA reads TGTGTCAGAAGCTTAGAGCGGACAGGGGTTTTTAATGAGCAGTTCTTC. Translation: CVRSLERTGVFNEQFF.

This chain links TRBV6-6 with TRBJ1-6, with a weak D call TRBD1 (6 bases). Trimming took off 4 bases at V and 10 bases at J, with 17 bases between the two ends. CDR1 is MNHNY, CDR2 SVGAGI, per germline (reference sequence). The CDR3 length is 15 residues. CDR3 protein: CASSFGGASGSPLHF. CDR3 DNA: TGTGCCAGCAGTTTTGGGGGGGCGTCGGGGTCACCCCTCCACTTT.

This clone was recorded only once. This rearrangement joins TRBV11-2 to TRBJ2-1; the match to TRBD2 covers 14 bases. CDR3 size: 15 residues. J lost 8 bases, V lost 2 bases, and 2 bases had no gene match. Per the germline V gene, CDR1 is SGHAT and CDR2 is FQNNGV. The DNA for the CDR3 is TGTGCCAGCAGCTTAATGACTAGCGGGAGGGATGAGCAGTTCTTC. It encodes CASSLMTSGRDEQFF.

The chain links TRBV5-1 to TRBJ1-4; D might be TRBD1 (5 bases). CDR3 size: 15 residues. Trimming cost V 3 bases and J 0 bases, with 9 bases left between them. Germline CDR1 reads SGHRS; CDR2 reads YFSETQ. CDR3: CASSSGGATNEKLFF. CDR3 in DNA: TGCGCCAGCAGCTCTGGGGGGGCAACTAATGAAAAACTGTTTTTT.

V is TRBV2 and J is TRBJ2-2; D is unresolved. Germline V CDR1 and CDR2: SNHLY, FYNNEI. The CDR3 is made up of 12 amino acids. Between the trimmed V and J ends, which lost 6 bases and 4 bases, there was a span of 6 bases. The CDR3 region is CASRPSTGELFF. DNA of the CDR3: TGTGCCAGCAGGCCTAGCACCGGGGAGCTGTTTTTT. Looking up the rest from reference TRBV2 and TRBJ2-2 gives the full variable domain: EPEVTQTPSHQVTQMGQEVILRCVPISNHLYFYWYRQILGQKVEFLVSFYNNEISEKSEIFDDQFSVERPDGSNFTLKIRSTKLEDSAMYFCASRPSTGELFFGEGSRLTVL.

The V gene is TRBV12-5, the J gene TRBJ2-2, with D tentatively TRBD2 (6 bases). The CDR3 covers 15 residues. From germline, CDR1 is LGHNT and CDR2 FRNRAP. V was shortened by 2 bases and J by 1 base, with 8 bases between the two germline ends. The CDR3 reads CASGLSAGNTGELFF. DNA of the CDR3: TGTGCTAGTGGTTTGTCAGCGGGGAACACCGGGGAGCTGTTTTTT.

This chain uses TRBV20-1 with TRBJ2-7, with 10 bases fitting TRBD2. CDR1 is DFQATT, CDR2 SNEGSKA, per germline (reference sequence). The CDR3 is 16 amino acids. The V segment lost 3 bases and the J segment 0 bases; nucleotides outside the gene matches: 8. The CDR3 nucleotides are TGCAGTGCTAGTTGGTCTAGCGGGGGTCGCTCCTACGAGCAGTACTTC. As protein: CSASWSSGGRSYEQYF.

The sample holds a few counts of this clone. The chain couples TRBV7-9 to TRBJ1-1; D remains ambiguous. Trimming pared 2 bases from V and 3 bases from J, leaving 7 bases between. CDR3 length: 13 amino acids. Germline V CDR1 and CDR2: SEHNR, FQNEAQ (reference sequence). The CDR3 bases are TGTGCCAGCAGCTTATACCGAGACACTGAAGCTTTCTTT. This encodes CASSLYRDTEAFF.

The V call is TRBV27, the J call TRBJ1-2; TRBD1 matches 7 bases. Germline CDR1 is MNHEY and CDR2 is SMNVEV (reference sequence). V dropped 2 bases and J dropped 3; count of bases not matched to a gene: 9. The CDR3 runs 16 residues. CDR3 bases: TGTGCCAGCAGTTTAAGGGGGCTCAGCCCGGACTATGGCTACACCTTC. Residues: CASSLRGLSPDYGYTF.

The genes are TRBV10-2 and TRBJ2-7; D ambiguous. This CDR3 is 14 amino acids long. V lost 3 bases and J 3 bases, leaving 12 bases between the germline ends. CDR1 is WSHSY, CDR2 SAAADI, per germline. CDR3 nucleotides: TGCGCCAGCAGTGAACTTTCCGAGAGCTACGAGCAGTACTTC. It yields the protein CASSELSESYEQYF.

V gene TRBV10-3 combines with J gene TRBJ2-7, with 7 positions matching TRBD2. This CDR3 is built from 12 residues. Germline CDR1 and CDR2: ENHRY and SYGVKD. The J segment lost 4 bases and the V segment lost 4 bases, leaving 1 base of the junction unmatched. The CDR3 DNA reads TGTGCCATCAGTGGGGGGGGTTACGAGCAGTACTTC. Protein product: CAISGGGYEQYF.

The chain carries TRBV2 and TRBJ2-5; the D is unclear. CDR3 length: 12 amino acids. Looked up from germline, CDR1 is SNHLY and CDR2 is FYNNEI. Trimming pared 5 bases from V and 4 bases from J, leaving 8 bases between. CDR3 bases: TGTGCCAGCAGTACGGGTGGAGAGACCCAGTACTTC. Its translation is CASSTGGETQYF. The entire variable domain, with the rest obtained from reference TRBV2 and TRBJ2-5, is as follows: EPEVTQTPSHQVTQMGQEVILRCVPISNHLYFYWYRQILGQKVEFLVSFYNNEISEKSEIFDDQFSVERPDGSNFTLKIRSTKLEDSAMYFCASSTGGETQYFGPGTRLLVL.

The chain carries TRBV18 and TRBJ1-1, with D perhaps matching TRBD1 (6 bases). V gave up 3 bases and J gave up 3 bases, with 8 bases separating them. CDR3 size: 13 residues. Looked up from germline, CDR1 is KGHSH and CDR2 is LQKENI. As DNA, the CDR3 is TGTGCCAGCTCACCGAACAGGGACACTGAAGCTTTCTTT. The encoded protein is CASSPNRDTEAFF.

The chain employs TRBV4-2 and TRBJ1-2, with D maybe TRBD1 (6 bases). The CDR3 contains 17 residues. V was trimmed by 2 bases and J by 4 bases, leaving 20 bases between them. Germline V gives CDR1 LGHNA, CDR2 YNFKEQ. CDR3 DNA sequence: TGTGCCAGCAGCCAACTCGCTTCGGGGGGGGCGGGCTATGGCTACACCTTC. Its translation: CASSQLASGGAGYGYTF.

This chain joins TRBV5-4 and TRBJ2-1; 7 nucleotides align to TRBD2. Germline V gives CDR1 SGHNT, CDR2 YYREEE (reference sequence). This CDR3 is 14 amino acids long. V lost 4 bases to trimming and J lost 9 bases; unmatched junction nucleotides: 10. This CDR3 is CASSRSPGRGEQFF. The CDR3 coding sequence is TGTGCCAGCAGCCGGTCCCCGGGGAGGGGTGAGCAGTTCTTC.

This chain uses TRBV27 with TRBJ1-2; 8 positions agree with TRBD1. The germline V gene has CDR1 MNHEY and CDR2 SMNVEV (reference sequence). This CDR3 has 14 residues. The trim removed 3 bases at V and 4 bases at J, leaving 4 bases unmatched. The CDR3, as DNA: TGTGCCAGCAGTTTGGCCGGGACAGGCTATGGCTACACCTTC. Protein product: CASSLAGTGYGYTF.

The chain uses TRBV6-5 and TRBJ1-2; D call uncertain. CDR3 length: 15 residues. The V end lost 4 bases, the J end lost 4 bases, and 16 bases lay between the germline ends. Germline CDR1 and CDR2: MNHEY and SVGAGI. CDR3 in amino acids: CASSSHQLTPYGYTF. CDR3 in DNA: TGTGCCAGCAGTTCCCACCAGTTAACCCCCTATGGCTACACCTTC.

This clone has a single count. V is TRBV7-2 and J is TRBJ1-5; TRBD1 is a possible D gene (6 bases). CDR1 and CDR2 (germline): SGHTA, FQGNSA. The CDR3 consists of 18 residues. The V end lost 1 base, the J end lost 4 bases, and 20 bases lay between the germline ends. CDR3 DNA: TGTGCCAGCAGCTTAGGACTGGCCGGGACATTAGGGAATCAGCCCCAGCATTTT. Its translation: CASSLGLAGTLGNQPQHF.

This chain connects TRBV27 to TRBJ2-7; possibly TRBD2 for D (5 bases). The V end lost 8 bases, the J end lost 2 bases, and 22 bases lay between the germline ends. The CDR3 has 16 residues. Germline-derived CDR1 and CDR2 are MNHEY and SMNVEV (reference sequence). The CDR3 reads CASLRSSGSPPYEQYF. Here the CDR3 DNA reads TGTGCCAGCCTGAGGTCTAGTGGGAGCCCCCCCTACGAGCAGTACTTC.

The gene calls are TRBV2 and TRBJ2-3; possibly TRBD2 for D (5 bases). Trimming pared 6 bases from V and 0 bases from J, leaving 13 bases between. The CDR3 spans 15 residues. Germline loops: CDR1 SNHLY, CDR2 FYNNEI. The DNA of the CDR3 is TGTGCCAGCAGGCCCGAAGCGGTTAGCACAGATACGCAGTATTTT. It translates to CASRPEAVSTDTQYF.

This chain joins TRBV7-2 and TRBJ2-7; 7 nucleotides agree with TRBD1. V was clipped by 5 bases and J by 4 bases; unmatched bases: 11. Germline V gene data show CDR1 as SGHTA and CDR2 as FQGNSA. CDR3 length equals 15 residues. CDR3 in DNA: TGTGCCAGCAGCGAAACCCCGGGACAGCAATACGAGCAGTACTTC. This gives the protein CASSETPGQQYEQYF.

The J gene is TRBJ2-7, the V gene TRBV6-1; D call uncertain. V was pared by 0 bases and J by 2 bases, with 5 bases between. Per germline, CDR1 MNHNS and CDR2 SASEGT. This CDR3 has 13 amino acids. CDR3 in amino acids: CASSEARAYEQYF. DNA of the CDR3: TGTGCCAGCAGTGAAGCCCGCGCCTACGAGCAGTACTTC.

The chain uses TRBV29-1 and TRBJ1-3, with D unresolved. This CDR3 contains 14 residues. Germline CDR1 and CDR2: SQVTM and ANQGSEA. V was clipped by 7 bases and J by 2 bases, with 15 bases between them. DNA for the CDR3: TGCAGCGCCACCCGGGGAGATGCTGGAAACACCATATATTTT. It is translated as CSATRGDAGNTIYF. Supplemented by reference TRBV29-1 and TRBJ1-3, the full variable domain reads SAVISQKPSRDICQRGTSLTIQCQVDSQVTMMFWYRQQPGQSLTLIATANQGSEATYESGFVIDKFPISRPNLTFSTLTVSNMSPEDSSIYLCSATRGDAGNTIYFGEGSWLTVV.